The text below deals with one TCR beta chain. This clonotype was counted a few times. The specificity of this receptor is unknown. No base quality values were provided; no much bigger clone lies one nucleotide off. Sequencing was performed on an Illumina HiSeq 2500. Quantitative 5'-RACE with molecular barcodes was used to prepare TCR beta libraries. The authors' pipeline ran thus. Disease-linked TCR variants were identified with a new computational method built on a probabilistic model of VDJ rearrangement. TCRdb's own reprocessing of the public reads used fastp at Q25 and MiXCR and kept productive beta chains. CDR3 protein duplicates are merged, each entry listing the most common genes and DNA. These V and J calls derive from TCRdb rather than the authors' analysis. This sample has some 700,000 distinct CDR3 sequences in its table, and roughly 19% of those were observed once. The ten top clones hold approximately 18% of the sample.

The data derive from a study of CD8 T cells in ankylosing spondylitis (dated by TCRdb to 2016 to 2017). For context, the study as a whole: T cell receptor beta repertoires were profiled in healthy donors and ankylosing spondylitis patients so that disease-linked TCR variants could be found. Peripheral blood was sampled, and synovial fluid was also collected from ankylosing spondylitis patients. In total, the full study cohort was made up of roughly 110 healthy donors and roughly 27 ankylosing spondylitis patients. The paper as a whole reports these results and caveats: A TCR beta motif made up of 7 to 9 highly homologous amino acid variants appeared to be characteristic of blood from ankylosing spondylitis patients. According to the report, matched synovial fluid samples from ankylosing spondylitis patients were significantly enriched for the disease-linked clones. Some TCR beta motif variants had previously been reported in synovial fluid and blood of reactive arthritis patients, which suggested common disease-initiation mechanisms. The disease-linked clones showed a CD8+ phenotype and occurred at relatively low frequencies in peripheral blood.

The CDR3 numbers 15 residues from cysteine through phenylalanine. This entry keeps only the CDR3 DNA: 45 bases, framed from base 1. V is clipped by 1 base and J by 6 bases, and the sequence between their germline boundaries is 10 bases long. CDR1 and CDR2 are read off the germline V gene (reference sequence) as LNHNV and YYDKDF. This TCR was sampled from a male donor with ankylosing spondylitis. The chain couples TRBV15 to TRBJ1-6; the D region possibly corresponds to TRBD1 (6 bases align). Sequencing was performed on blood, either unsorted or a sorted T cell fraction (not recorded which). The DNA sequence is given as TGTGCCACCAGCAGAGCCAGGACAGTTAATTCACCCCTCCACTTT. Its product reads: CATSRARTVNSPLHF. Extended through the reference TRBV15 and TRBJ1-6 proteins, this CDR3 yields the full variable domain: DAMVIQNPRYQVTQFGKPVTLSCSQTLNHNVMYWYQQKSSQAPKLLFHYYDKDFNNEADTPDNFQSRRPNTSFCFLDIRSPGLGDTAMYLCATSRARTVNSPLHFGNGTRLTVT.